Reported below is one T cell receptor (beta chain). Library construction involved attaching unique molecular identifiers to individual cDNA molecules, which allowed quantitative, reproducible TCR counting. One entry per CDR3 protein, called by TCRdb with MiXCR from the RACE reads. The sample includes tens of thousands of distinct CDR3 sequences, roughly an eighth of them seen just once. CDR3 length: 15 residues. The V segment lost 0 bases and the J segment 4 bases; nucleotides outside the gene matches: 9. CDR1 is SQVTM, CDR2 ANQGSEA, per germline. The source of the sample is a study of human T cells and chemical hapten exposure. Overall study context: An area of 2 cm by approximately 2 cm on upper inner arm skin received 2% DPC for sensitization.

Time point here: pre-sensitization, week 0. Treatment described: therapeutic diphenylcyclopropenone sensitization with weekly scalp DPC. Total RNA was isolated from unfractionated whole blood. The chain combines TRBV29-1 with TRBJ2-7; 7 bases map to TRBD2. The specimen was whole blood, collected in connection with sensitization to the hapten diphenylcyclopropenone (DPC). The clonotype originates from a middle-aged woman with alopecia areata. Some clones in this sample may be carry-over from other donors' samples. CDR3 bases: TGCAGCGTTGAAGAAGCGGGGCTAGCGACGTACGAGCAGTACTTC. Translated: CSVEEAGLATYEQYF.